The entry below describes one TCR beta chain. These data are taken from a study of blood T cell repertoires in COVID-19. Study-level information: The United States, Italy and Spain provided the acute and convalescent COVID-19 samples. From T cells, B-cell-depleted T cells, or PBMCs came the material, which was cDNA or gDNA.

Measured with immunoSEQ multiplex PCR; TCRdb has only the in-frame clones, and not every one. The data hold about 280,000 clones, with roughly 87% observed a single time. Sequencing input: peripheral blood. This clonotype was sampled from a man aged 18 to 30 with active or convalescent COVID-19.

The CDR3 DNA follows: TGTGCCAGCAGTTTACGAGACACGCTAACTCCGCAGTATTTT. This codes for CASSLRDTLTPQYF. V usage is TRBV27 and J usage is TRBJ2-3; D is undetermined. V was trimmed by 2 bases and J by 10 bases, leaving 16 bases between them. This CDR3 has 14 residues. CDR1 and CDR2 from the germline V gene are MNHEY and SMNVEV (reference sequence).